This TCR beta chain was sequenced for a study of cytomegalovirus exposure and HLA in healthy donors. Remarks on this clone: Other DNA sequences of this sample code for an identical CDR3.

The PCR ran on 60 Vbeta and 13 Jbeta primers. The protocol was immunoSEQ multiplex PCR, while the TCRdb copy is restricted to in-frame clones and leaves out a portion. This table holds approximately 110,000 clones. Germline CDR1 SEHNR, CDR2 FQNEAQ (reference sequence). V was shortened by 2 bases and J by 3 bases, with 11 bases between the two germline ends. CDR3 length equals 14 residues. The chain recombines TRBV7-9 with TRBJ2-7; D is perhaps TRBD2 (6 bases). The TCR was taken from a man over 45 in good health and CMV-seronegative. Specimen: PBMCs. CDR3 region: CASSLYASDYEQYF. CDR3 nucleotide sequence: TGTGCCAGCAGCTTATACGCTAGCGACTACGAGCAGTACTTC.